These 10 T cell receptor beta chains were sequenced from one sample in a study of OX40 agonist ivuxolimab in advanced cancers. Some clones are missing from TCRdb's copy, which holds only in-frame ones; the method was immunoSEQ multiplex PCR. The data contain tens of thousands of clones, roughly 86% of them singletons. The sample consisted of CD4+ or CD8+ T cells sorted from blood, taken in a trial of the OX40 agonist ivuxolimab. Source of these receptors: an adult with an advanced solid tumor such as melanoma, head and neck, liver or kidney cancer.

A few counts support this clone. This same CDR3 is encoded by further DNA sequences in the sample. Here the CDR3 DNA reads TGTGCCAGTAGTATTGGGACAGGGGGAGCTTTCTTT. Its protein product is CASSIGTGGAFF. The chain links TRBV19 to TRBJ1-1; 11 bases fit TRBD1. Germline CDR1 is LNHDA and CDR2 is SQIVND (reference sequence). The CDR3 extends over 12 amino acids. Germline trimming cut 3 bases from V and 10 bases from J; bases unmatched to any gene: 1.

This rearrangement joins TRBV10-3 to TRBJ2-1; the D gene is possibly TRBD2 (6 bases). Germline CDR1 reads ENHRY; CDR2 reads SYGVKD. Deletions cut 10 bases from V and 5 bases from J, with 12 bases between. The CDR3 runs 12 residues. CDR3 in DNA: TGTGCCACCCTTGGACTAAACAATGAGCAGTTCTTC. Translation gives CATLGLNNEQFF.

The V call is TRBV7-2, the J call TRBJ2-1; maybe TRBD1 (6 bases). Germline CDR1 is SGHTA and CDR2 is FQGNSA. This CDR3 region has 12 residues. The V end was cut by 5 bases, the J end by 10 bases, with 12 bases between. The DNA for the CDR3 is TGTGCCAGCAGCCTGACCGACAGGGAGCAGTTCTTC. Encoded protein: CASSLTDREQFF.

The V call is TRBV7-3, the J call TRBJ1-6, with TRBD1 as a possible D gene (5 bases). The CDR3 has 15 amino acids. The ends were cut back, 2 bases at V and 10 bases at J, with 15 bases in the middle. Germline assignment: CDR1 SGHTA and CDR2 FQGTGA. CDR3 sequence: CASSLEGRGGSPLHF. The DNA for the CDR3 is TGTGCCAGCAGCTTAGAGGGAAGGGGAGGATCACCCCTCCACTTT.

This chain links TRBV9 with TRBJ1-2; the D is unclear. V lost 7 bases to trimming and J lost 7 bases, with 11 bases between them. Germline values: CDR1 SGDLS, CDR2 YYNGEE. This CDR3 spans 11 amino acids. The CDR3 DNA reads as TGTGCCAGCGGAAAAGCGAGTGGCTACACCTTC. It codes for CASGKASGYTF.

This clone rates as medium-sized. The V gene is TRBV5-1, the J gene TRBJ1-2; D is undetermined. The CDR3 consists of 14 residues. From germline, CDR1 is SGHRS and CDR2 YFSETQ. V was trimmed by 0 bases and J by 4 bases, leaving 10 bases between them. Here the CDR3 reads CASSLGGMGYGYTF. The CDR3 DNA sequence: TGCGCCAGCAGCTTGGGGGGAATGGGCTATGGCTACACCTTC.

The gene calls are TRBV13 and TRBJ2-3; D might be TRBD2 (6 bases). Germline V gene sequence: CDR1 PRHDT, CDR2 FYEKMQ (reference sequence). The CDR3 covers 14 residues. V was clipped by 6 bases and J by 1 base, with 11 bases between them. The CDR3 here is CASSPGLRTDTQYF. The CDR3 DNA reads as TGTGCCAGCAGTCCGGGACTCCGCACAGATACGCAGTATTTT.

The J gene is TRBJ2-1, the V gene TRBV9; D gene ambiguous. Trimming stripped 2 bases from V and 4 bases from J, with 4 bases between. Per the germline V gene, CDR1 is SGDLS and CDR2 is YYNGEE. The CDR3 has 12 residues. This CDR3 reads CASSVGYNEQFF. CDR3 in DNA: TGTGCCAGCAGCGTCGGTTACAATGAGCAGTTCTTC. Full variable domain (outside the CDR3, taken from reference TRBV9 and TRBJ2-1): DSGVTQTPKHLITATGQRVTLRCSPRSGDLSVYWYQQSLDQGLQFLIQYYNGEERAKGNILERFSAQQFPDLHSELNLSSLELGDSALYFCASSVGYNEQFFGPGTRLTVL.

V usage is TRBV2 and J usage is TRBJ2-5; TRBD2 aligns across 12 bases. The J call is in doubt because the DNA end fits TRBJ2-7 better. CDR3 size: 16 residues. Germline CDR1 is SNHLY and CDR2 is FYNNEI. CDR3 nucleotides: TGTGCCAGCAGTACCGGGACTAGCGGGTTCTCCTACGAGCAGTACTTC. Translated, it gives CASSTGTSGFSYEQYF.

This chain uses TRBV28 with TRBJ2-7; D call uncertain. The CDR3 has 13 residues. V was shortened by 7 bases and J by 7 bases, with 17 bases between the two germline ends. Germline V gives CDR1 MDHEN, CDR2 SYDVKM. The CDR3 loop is CASTSGRVGEQYF. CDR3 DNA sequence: TGTGCCAGCACCTCCGGTAGGGTAGGGGAGCAGTACTTC.